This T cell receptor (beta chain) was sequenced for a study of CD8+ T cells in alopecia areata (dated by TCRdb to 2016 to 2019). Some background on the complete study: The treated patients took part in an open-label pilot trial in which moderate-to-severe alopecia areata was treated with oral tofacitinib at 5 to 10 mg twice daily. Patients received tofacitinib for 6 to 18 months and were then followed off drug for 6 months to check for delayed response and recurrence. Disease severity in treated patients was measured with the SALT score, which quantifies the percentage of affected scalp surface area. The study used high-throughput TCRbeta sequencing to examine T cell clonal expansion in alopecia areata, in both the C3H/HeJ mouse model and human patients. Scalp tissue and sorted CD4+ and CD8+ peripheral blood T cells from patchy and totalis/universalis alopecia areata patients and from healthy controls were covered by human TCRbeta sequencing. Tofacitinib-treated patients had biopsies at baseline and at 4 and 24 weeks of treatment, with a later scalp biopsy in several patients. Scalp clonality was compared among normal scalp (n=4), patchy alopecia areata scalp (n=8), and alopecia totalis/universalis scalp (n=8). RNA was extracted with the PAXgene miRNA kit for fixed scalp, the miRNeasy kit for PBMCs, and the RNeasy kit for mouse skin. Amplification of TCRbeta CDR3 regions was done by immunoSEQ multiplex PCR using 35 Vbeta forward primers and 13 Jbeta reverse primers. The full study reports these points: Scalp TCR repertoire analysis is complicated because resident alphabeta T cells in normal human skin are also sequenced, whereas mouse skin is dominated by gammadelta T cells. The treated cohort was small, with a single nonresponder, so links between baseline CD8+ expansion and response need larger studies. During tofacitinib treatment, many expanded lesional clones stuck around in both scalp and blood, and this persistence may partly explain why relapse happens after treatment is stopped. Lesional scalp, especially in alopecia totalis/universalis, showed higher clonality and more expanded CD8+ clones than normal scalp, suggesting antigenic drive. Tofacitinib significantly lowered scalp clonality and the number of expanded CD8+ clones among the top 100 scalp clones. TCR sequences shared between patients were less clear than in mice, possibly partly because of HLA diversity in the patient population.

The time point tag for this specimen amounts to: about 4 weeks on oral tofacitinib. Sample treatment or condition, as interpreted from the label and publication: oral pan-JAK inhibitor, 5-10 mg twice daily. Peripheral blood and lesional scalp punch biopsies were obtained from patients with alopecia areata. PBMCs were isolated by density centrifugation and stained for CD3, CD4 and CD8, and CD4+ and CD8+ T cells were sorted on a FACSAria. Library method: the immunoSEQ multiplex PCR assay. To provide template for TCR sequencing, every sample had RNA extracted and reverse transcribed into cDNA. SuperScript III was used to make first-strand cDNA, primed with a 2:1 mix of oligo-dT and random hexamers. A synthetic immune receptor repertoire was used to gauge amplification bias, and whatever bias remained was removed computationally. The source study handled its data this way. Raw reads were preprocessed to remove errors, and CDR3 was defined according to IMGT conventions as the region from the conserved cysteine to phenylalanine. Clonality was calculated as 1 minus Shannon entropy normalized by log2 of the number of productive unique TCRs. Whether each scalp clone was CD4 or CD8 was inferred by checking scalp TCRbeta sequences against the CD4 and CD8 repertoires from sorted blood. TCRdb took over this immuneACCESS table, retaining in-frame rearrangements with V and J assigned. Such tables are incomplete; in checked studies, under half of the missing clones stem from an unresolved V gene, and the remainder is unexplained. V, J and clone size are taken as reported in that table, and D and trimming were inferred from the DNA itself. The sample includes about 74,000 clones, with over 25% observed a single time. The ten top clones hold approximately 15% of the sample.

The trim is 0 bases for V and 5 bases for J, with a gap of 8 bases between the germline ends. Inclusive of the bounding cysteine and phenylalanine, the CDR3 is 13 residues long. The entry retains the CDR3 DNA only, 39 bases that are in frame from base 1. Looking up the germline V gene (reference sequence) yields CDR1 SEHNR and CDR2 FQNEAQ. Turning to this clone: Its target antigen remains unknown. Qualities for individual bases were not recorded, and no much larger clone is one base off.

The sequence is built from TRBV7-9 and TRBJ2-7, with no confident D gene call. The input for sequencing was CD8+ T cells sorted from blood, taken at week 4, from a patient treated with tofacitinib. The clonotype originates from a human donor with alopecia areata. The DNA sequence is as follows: TGTGCCAGCAGCTTAGCGACCCCCCACGAGCAGTACTTC. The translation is CASSLATPHEQYF.